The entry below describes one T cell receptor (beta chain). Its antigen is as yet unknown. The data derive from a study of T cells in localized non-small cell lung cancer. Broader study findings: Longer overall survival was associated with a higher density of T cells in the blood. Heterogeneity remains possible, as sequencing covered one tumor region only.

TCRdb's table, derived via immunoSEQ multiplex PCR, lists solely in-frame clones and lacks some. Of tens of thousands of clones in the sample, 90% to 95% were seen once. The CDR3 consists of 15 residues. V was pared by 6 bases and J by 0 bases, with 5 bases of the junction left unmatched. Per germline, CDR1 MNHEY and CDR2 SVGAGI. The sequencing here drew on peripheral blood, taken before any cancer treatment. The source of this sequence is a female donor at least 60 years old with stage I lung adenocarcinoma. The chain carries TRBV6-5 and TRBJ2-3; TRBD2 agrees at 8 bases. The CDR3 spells CASSPGLASTDTQYF. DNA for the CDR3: TGTGCCAGCAGCCCCGGACTAGCAAGCACAGATACGCAGTATTTT.